The next 3 T cell receptor beta chains were all read from a single sample in a study of blood T cell repertoires in COVID-19. The method was immunoSEQ multiplex PCR; TCRdb's version includes in-frame clones alone and lacks a portion of them. The data hold 200,000 or so clones, with around four fifths observed a single time. The sequenced material came from peripheral blood. The receptor set was obtained from a woman between 65 and 79 years old with active or convalescent COVID-19.

This sequence joins TRBV15 and TRBJ2-1; D not certain. Trimming shortened V by 1 base and J by 3 bases, and 16 bases separated the two germline ends. The CDR3 length is 17 residues. Germline values: CDR1 LNHNV, CDR2 YYDKDF (reference sequence). CDR3 nucleotides: TGTGCCACCAGCAGAGGGTGGTTTAGCTCCGGCTACAATGAGCAGTTCTTC. Translated, it gives CATSRGWFSSGYNEQFF.

V and J are TRBV19 and TRBJ2-5, with 9 positions matching TRBD1. The V and J ends lost 6 bases and 6 bases, in that order; junction bases with no gene match: 5. The V gene's germline CDR1 is LNHDA and CDR2 SQIVND (reference sequence). The CDR3 sequence is 13 residues long. CDR3 nucleotides: TGTGCCAGTAGCAAGGACAGGGGACAGACCCAGTACTTC. Its translation is CASSKDRGQTQYF.

The chain has TRBV18 and TRBJ2-1, with TRBD2 matching 10 bases. Looked up from germline, CDR1 is KGHSH and CDR2 is LQKENI. There are 15 residues in the CDR3. J was trimmed by 7 bases and V by 6 bases; bases with no gene match: 9. The DNA for the CDR3 is TGTGCCAGCTCGACCCGCCAGCGGGAGGGGAATGAGCAGTTCTTC. It specifies CASSTRQREGNEQFF. Supplemented by reference TRBV18 and TRBJ2-1, the full variable domain reads NAGVMQNPRHLVRRRGQEARLRCSPMKGHSHVYWYRQLPEEGLKFMVYLQKENIIDESGMPKERFSAEFPKEGPSILRIQQVVRGDSAAYFCASSTRQREGNEQFFGPGTRLTVL.